This note documents a single T cell receptor (beta chain) sequence. Sequencing was performed with immunoSEQ multiplex PCR; in TCRdb, only in-frame clones are kept and a portion is missing. The data show around 420,000 clones, over 75% seen once. This entry belongs to a study of blood T cell repertoires in COVID-19. This clonotype originated in a woman in her thirties or forties with acute COVID-19. Sequencing was done on a sample of PBMCs or T cells enriched from blood (not recorded which).

CDR3 coding DNA: TGTGCCAGCAGCCAACCCGGACGGGGGACTGAAGCTTTCTTT. Its protein product is CASSQPGRGTEAFF. J is TRBJ1-1 and V is TRBV3-1 (or the pseudogene TRBV3-2), with D possibly being TRBD1 (5 bases). Germline values: CDR1 LGHDT, CDR2 YNNKEL (reference sequence). The CDR3 is made up of 14 amino acids. V lost 2 bases, J lost 5 bases, and 12 bases lay in between.